This section outlines one TCR beta chain sequence together with its context. The sample is drawn from a study of blood T cell repertoires in COVID-19. The CDR3 extends over 14 amino acids. Germline-derived CDR1 and CDR2 are GTSNPN and SVGIG (reference sequence). The germline V and J ends were trimmed by 0 bases and 8 bases, with 11 bases remaining between them. TCRdb keeps only in-frame clones here, not all; method: immunoSEQ multiplex PCR. Of 200,000 or so clones listed, roughly four fifths are singletons. The sequence came from a woman aged 35 to 49 with acute COVID-19. The sample consisted of PBMCs or T cells enriched from blood (not recorded which). V is TRBV30 and J is TRBJ1-6, with D unresolved. The CDR3 is CAWSVLTTDSPLHF. The CDR3 DNA reads as TGTGCCTGGAGTGTACTCACTACCGATTCACCCCTCCACTTT.